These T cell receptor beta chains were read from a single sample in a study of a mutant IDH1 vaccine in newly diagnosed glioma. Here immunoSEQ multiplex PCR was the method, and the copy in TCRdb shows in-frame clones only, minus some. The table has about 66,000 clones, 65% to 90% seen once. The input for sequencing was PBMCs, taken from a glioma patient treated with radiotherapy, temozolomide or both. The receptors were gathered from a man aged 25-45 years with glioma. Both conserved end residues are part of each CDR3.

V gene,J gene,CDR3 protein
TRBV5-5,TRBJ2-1,CASSASGTQFF
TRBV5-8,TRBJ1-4,CASSLDWEKLFF
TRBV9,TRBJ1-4,CASSAPTGTEKLFF
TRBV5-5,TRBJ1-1,CASSQVQGFTTEAFF
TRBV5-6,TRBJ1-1,CASILNTEAFF
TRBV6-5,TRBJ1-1,CASSKGGEGTEAFF
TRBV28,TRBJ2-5,CASSRGATGFRQETQYF
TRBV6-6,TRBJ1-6,CASSYSLEGDSPLHF
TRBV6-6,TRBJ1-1,CASSQGQGRMNTEAFF
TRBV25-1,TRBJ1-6,CASSGRTVGNSPLHF
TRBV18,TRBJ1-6,CASSPLGRGDSPLHF
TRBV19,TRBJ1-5,CASSIAPLSQPQHF
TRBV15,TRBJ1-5,CATSRGGKIGQPQHF
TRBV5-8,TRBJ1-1,CASSLWGGTEAFF
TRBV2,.,CASSHKPGGYEQYF
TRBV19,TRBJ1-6,CASSTENRRSPLHF
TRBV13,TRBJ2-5,CASSSPLTGGETQYF
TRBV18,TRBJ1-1,CASSLPGQRTEAFF
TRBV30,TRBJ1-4,CAWSIRGEKLFF
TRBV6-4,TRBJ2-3,CASSDSLGLAGRDTQYF
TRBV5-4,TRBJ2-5,CASSGDWRQETQYF
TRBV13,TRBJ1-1,CASSLGPGDREAFF
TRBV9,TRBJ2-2,CASSERTGRGELFF
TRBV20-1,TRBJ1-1,CSARAVEAFF
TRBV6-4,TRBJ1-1,CASSQRQGNTEAFF
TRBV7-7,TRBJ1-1,CASSPGTGAGAEAFF
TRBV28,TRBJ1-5,CASREPGQARWVYSNQPQHF
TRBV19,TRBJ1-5,CASTTGGNQPQHF